This paragraph covers one T cell receptor (beta chain) sequence. Its antigen is still unknown. The data stem from a study of T-cell reconstitution after alpha-beta-depleted transplantation in children. The germline CDR1 and CDR2 sequences are MNHEY and SMNVEV (reference sequence). The CDR3 spans 15 residues. V shed 2 bases, J shed 8 bases, and the junction held 11 bases outside the gene matches. Overall study results and limits: Some patients' high day-60 TCRbeta diversity was traced to surviving recipient T cells and thymic progenitors. As was reported, about two months after transplant, alpha-beta T cells came from several hundred expanded graft clones. One year post-transplant, T-cell counts and diversity were largely derived from T cells produced anew.

Researchers prepared the TCRbeta library using unique molecular identifiers, the study reports. TCRdb independently ran MiXCR on the PCR reads; one entry per CDR3 protein. The data show fewer than 700,000 distinct CDR3 sequences, with 10% to 15% seen just once and 2% to 2.5% held by the top ten. The sample here was PBMCs, mostly from graft donor cells, taken 360 days after TCRalphabeta/CD19-depleted stem cell transplant. This rearrangement joins TRBV27 to TRBJ2-7, with 8 nucleotides matching TRBD2. This receptor was obtained from a male patient younger than 18 who had a stem cell transplant for acute myeloid leukemia, so the T cells may come from the graft donor. CDR3 in amino acids: CASSLGGAGGPKQYF. The CDR3 DNA is TGTGCCAGCAGTTTAGGGGGGGCGGGAGGTCCGAAGCAGTACTTC.